These T cell receptor beta chains were read from a single sample in a study of PD-L1 blockade in urothelial cancer. Libraries were prepared by immunoSEQ multiplex PCR; TCRdb keeps only in-frame clonotypes and omits some of them. Here the sample spans under 55,000 clones, roughly four fifths being singletons. The specimen was PBMCs, collected around atezolizumab (anti-PD-L1) treatment. The source of these receptors is a man aged 65 to 79 with urothelial cancer. Both conserved end residues are part of each CDR3.

length	V	CDR3
13	TRBV5-6	CASRPSSGFEQYF
13	TRBV28	CASRLAGTGELFF
13	TRBV19	CASTLRGGARAFF
15	TRBV13	CASRRQAGTTDTQYF
15	TRBV7-2	CASSFSATGNYGYTF
16	TRBV29-1	CSVEGEPGDPNYGYTF
14	TRBV4-1	CASSQAQAFYGYTF
16	TRBV9	CASSGSTGAEVYEQYF
16	TRBV4-2	CASSQGLSGGLAEAFF
15	TRBV5-6	CASSLGLDGTYEQYF
17	TRBV2	CASIPGQGLGGANVLTF
14	TRBV14	CASSQETGTSPLHF
11	TRBV29-1	CSIYRGGEQYF
13	TRBV29-1	CSVAQATTGELFF
14	TRBV4-2	CASSPLALNTEAFF
14	TRBV28	CASTGQGLGYGYTF
17	TRBV28	CASSLRAGGRASYEQYF
18	TRBV23-1	CASSISPPHLTGNAEAFF
14	TRBV14	CASSRDRGQETQYF
13	TRBV7-9	CASTDRENTEAFF
17	TRBV4-3	CASSQEQILSGANVLTF
15	TRBV2	CASNLGTELVGGYTF
17	TRBV7-2	CASSLFPGLAGTDTQYF
15	TRBV5-1	CASSLSREAYYGYTF
13	TRBV7-8	CASSLRGSQPQHF
15	TRBV30	CAWSFPRASTDTQYF
16	TRBV5-4	CASRFSRSGGNNEQFF
15	TRBV19	CASSGTGVEGYGYTF
15	TRBV7-9	CASSLGAGGPYEQYF
15	TRBV23-1	CASSGYDYRGQPQHF
15	TRBV6-6	CASSNQGSRNSPLHF
15	TRBV19	CASSQNRDSGNTIYF
15	TRBV6-5	CASSLTGDGRETQYF
13	TRBV7-9	CASSSAGVDEQYF
14	TRBV12-5	CASGKGADYNEQFF
13	TRBV7-2	CASSLGVQQPQHF
20	TRBV11-3	CASSLSLRDRGVWNTGELFF
16	TRBV18	CASSPPTGIDTGELFF
16	TRBV5-1	CASSSGHRDRAYEQYF
13	TRBV6-6	CASILPGANVLTF
16	TRBV19	CASSPGQGGYTDTQYF